Each of the 16 T cell receptor beta chains below was sequenced from the same sample in a study of T cells in Graves' hyperthyroidism and ophthalmopathy (dated by TCRdb to between 2018 and 2021). Library generation was performed with multiplex PCR. Sequencer: Illumina HiSeq 2000. Amplification of TCR beta CDR3 regions was carried out from RNA transcripts. For the first round of RT-PCR on the TCR CDR3, the HTBI primer set was used together with the Qiagen OneStep RT-PCR kit. The raw public data were reprocessed by TCRdb itself: fastp quality trimming at Q25, MiXCR clonotype calling, in-frame beta chains only. Entries that share a CDR3 protein sequence are merged under the most common genes and DNA. The sample includes about 360,000 distinct CDR3 sequences, with roughly 13% observed a single time. Together, the top ten hold 9.2% of the sample. Sequencing input: blood. Receptors originate from a woman aged 18-35 years with Graves' hyperthyroidism.

This clonotype was seen ten or more times. The genes are TRBV6-5 and TRBJ2-3; TRBD2 matches 13 bases. The CDR3 is made up of 16 amino acids. Germline values: CDR1 MNHEY, CDR2 SVGAGI. V lost 4 bases, J lost 4 bases, and 5 bases stayed unmatched. The chain's CDR3 is CASSSIGLAGADTQYF. In DNA form, the CDR3 reads TGTGCCAGCAGTTCGATTGGACTAGCGGGAGCAGATACGCAGTATTTT.

This clonotype was found many times. V usage is TRBV7-9 and J usage is TRBJ1-3; D unresolved. Trimming pared 1 base from V and 0 bases from J, leaving 7 bases between. CDR1 and CDR2 (germline): SEHNR, FQNEAQ (reference sequence). The CDR3 sequence is 15 residues long. CDR3 in amino acids: CASSLEAISGNTIYF. The CDR3 coding sequence is TGTGCCAGCAGCTTAGAGGCCATCTCTGGAAACACCATATATTTT.

In its sample, this clonotype was seen many times. This chain joins TRBV20-1 and TRBJ2-1, with D possibly called TRBD1 or TRBD2 (5 bases each). Germline loops: CDR1 DFQATT, CDR2 SNEGSKA (reference sequence). Trimming shortened V by 1 base and J by 10 bases, and 20 bases separated the two germline ends. The CDR3 spans 15 residues. CDR3 in DNA: TGCAGTGCTAGAGCGGGATGGGGCGGCGCCAACGAGCAGTTCTTC. It encodes CSARAGWGGANEQFF.

This clonotype occurred many times. The CDR3 DNA follows: TGTGCCACCAGCAGAGATCCTATGACAGGGCTTGTTCGGGCTTTCTTT. It is translated as CATSRDPMTGLVRAFF. The chain has TRBV15 and TRBJ1-1, with 7 bases aligning to TRBD1. The J segment lost 11 bases and the V segment lost 0 bases, leaving 15 bases of the junction unmatched. The CDR3 is 16 residues long. The germline CDR1 and CDR2 sequences are LNHNV and YYDKDF (reference sequence).

This clonotype was recorded many times. The chain joins TRBV7-2 to TRBJ1-1; D is unresolved. The CDR3 covers 13 residues. The ends were cut back, 5 bases at V and 8 bases at J, with 15 bases in the middle. Germline CDR1 reads SGHTA; CDR2 reads FQGNSA. CDR3 sequence: CASSQGPDLEAFF. CDR3 in DNA: TGTGCCAGCAGCCAAGGACCGGACTTAGAAGCTTTCTTT.

The V call is TRBV9, the J call TRBJ2-3; perhaps TRBD2 as D (6 bases). Germline lookup yields CDR1 SGDLS and CDR2 YYNGEE. V lost 4 bases, J lost 2 bases, and 26 bases lay in between. This CDR3 comprises 19 residues. CDR3 amino acids: CASSSTTRTVGGITDTQYF. Here the CDR3 DNA reads TGTGCCAGCAGCAGTACCACTCGAACAGTCGGGGGAATCACAGATACGCAGTATTTT.

This clonotype was seen only a few times. This rearrangement joins TRBV6-9 to TRBJ1-5; 8 positions match TRBD1. The V and J ends lost 3 bases and 6 bases, in that order; junction bases with no gene match: 7. Germline loops: CDR1 MNHGY, CDR2 SVAAGI. CDR3 length equals 15 residues. The CDR3: CASSYYGQGGQPQHF. In nucleotides, the CDR3 is TGTGCCAGCAGTTACTATGGACAGGGCGGTCAGCCCCAGCATTTT.

This clonotype was counted only a few times. J is TRBJ2-7 and V is TRBV19; D perhaps matches TRBD1 (6 bases). With 5 bases removed from V and 0 bases from J, the gap between germline ends came to 14 bases. The CDR3 totals 15 residues. CDR1 and CDR2 from the germline V gene are LNHDA and SQIVND (reference sequence). CDR3 sequence (DNA): TGTGCCAGTAGTCCCAGGGGCCCCACCTCCTACGAGCAGTACTTC. Translation: CASSPRGPTSYEQYF.

This clonotype occurred many times. This chain links TRBV7-2 with TRBJ2-1; 8 nucleotides agree with TRBD2. CDR1 SGHTA and CDR2 FQGNSA come from the germline V gene. The ends lost 5 bases at V and 6 bases at J; junction bases unmatched: 12. The CDR3 sequence is 16 residues long. The CDR3 bases are TGTGCCAGCAGCCATCCAACTTGGACTAGCTCCAATGAGCAGTTCTTC. It is translated as CASSHPTWTSSNEQFF.

This clonotype was seen ten or more times. The rearrangement links TRBV28 to TRBJ2-1, with D possibly called TRBD1 or TRBD2 (5 bases each). Per the germline V gene, CDR1 is MDHEN and CDR2 is SYDVKM. This CDR3 has 12 amino acids. Trimming shortened V by 7 bases and J by 8 bases, and 12 bases separated the two germline ends. The CDR3 DNA follows: TGTGCCAGCACCCGGGACCCTCATGAGCAGTTCTTC. Its protein is CASTRDPHEQFF.

V usage is TRBV19 and J usage is TRBJ2-3; D possibly corresponds to TRBD2 (6 bases). CDR3 length equals 15 residues. Per germline, CDR1 LNHDA and CDR2 SQIVND (reference sequence). Trimming removed 3 bases from V and 3 bases from J, with 13 bases in between. CDR3 in DNA: TGTGCCAGTAGTATGGGCGGGACTGGGACAGATACGCAGTATTTT. This encodes CASSMGGTGTDTQYF.

This clonotype appeared a single time. J is TRBJ2-1 and V is TRBV7-2; 7 bases map to TRBD1. CDR3 size: 17 residues. The V segment lost 1 base and the J segment 9 bases; nucleotides outside the gene matches: 15. Germline loops: CDR1 SGHTA, CDR2 FQGNSA. The CDR3 DNA reads TGTGCCAGCAGCTTAGAATTTTCACAGGGGCGAAACGGTGAGCAGTTCTTC. This translates into CASSLEFSQGRNGEQFF.

This clonotype was picked up many times. This chain uses TRBV4-1 with TRBJ2-2; no clear D gene. The CDR3 has 14 amino acids. V lost 6 bases, J lost 2 bases, and 10 bases lay in between. Germline assignment: CDR1 MGHRA and CDR2 YSYEKL. CDR3 DNA sequence: TGCGCCAGCAGAGGGTTTCCTAACACCGGGGAGCTGTTTTTT. This translates into CASRGFPNTGELFF.

The chain uses TRBV4-2 and TRBJ2-5; possible D gene TRBD1, 5 bases. Germline V lookup: CDR1 LGHNA, CDR2 YNFKEQ. The CDR3 runs 14 residues. The V end was cut by 3 bases, the J end by 4 bases, with 12 bases between. The CDR3 DNA reads as TGTGCCAGCAGCCATAGCTCCCAGGGAGAGACCCAGTACTTC. It is translated as CASSHSSQGETQYF.

On this clonotype: Germline is not matched at one junction end, which may reflect a read error. The chain combines TRBV15 with TRBJ1-6; D is uncertain. The CDR3 spans 16 residues. The germline CDR1 and CDR2 sequences are LNHNV and YYDKDF (reference sequence). The CDR3 reads CATSRDPGSFNSPLHF. The CDR3 DNA is TGTGCCACCAGCAGAGATCCTGGATCCTTTAATTCACCCCTCCACTTT.

This clonotype was recorded a few times. J is TRBJ1-1 and V is TRBV7-9; weak D call: TRBD1 (5 bases). V shed 1 base and J shed 1 base, with 10 bases lying between them. CDR3 length: 15 residues. Germline loops: CDR1 SEHNR, CDR2 FQNEAQ (reference sequence). The CDR3 bases are TGTGCCAGCAGCTTAGAGGCAGGGCGGAACACTGAAGCTTTCTTT. Amino acids: CASSLEAGRNTEAFF.